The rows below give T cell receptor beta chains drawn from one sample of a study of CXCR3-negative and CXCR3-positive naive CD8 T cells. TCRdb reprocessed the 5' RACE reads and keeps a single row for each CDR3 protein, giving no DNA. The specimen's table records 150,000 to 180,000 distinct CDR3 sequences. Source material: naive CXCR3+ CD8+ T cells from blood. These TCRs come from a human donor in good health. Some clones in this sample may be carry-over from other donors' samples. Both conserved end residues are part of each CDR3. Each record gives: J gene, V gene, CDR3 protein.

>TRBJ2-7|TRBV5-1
CASSALGPAGEQYF
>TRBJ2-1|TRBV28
CASSSSGRDNEQFF
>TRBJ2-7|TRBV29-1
CSGWDGPSYEQYF
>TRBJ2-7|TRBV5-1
CASSDGNSYEQYF
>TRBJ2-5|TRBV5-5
CASSLWASGSKETQYF
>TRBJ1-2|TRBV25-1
CASSEYGQTYGYTF
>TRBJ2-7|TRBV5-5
CASSLYRASYEQYF
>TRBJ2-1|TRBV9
CASKGQGHNEQFF
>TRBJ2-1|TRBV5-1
CASSFSFGLYNEQFF
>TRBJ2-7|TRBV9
CASSVGAGGIYEQYF
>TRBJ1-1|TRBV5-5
CASSPDRGASSWTEAFF
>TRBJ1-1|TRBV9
CASSPWRNTEAFF
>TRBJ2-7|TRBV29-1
CSVVTTLGEQYF
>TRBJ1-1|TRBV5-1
CASSLGTGTEAFF
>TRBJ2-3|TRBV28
CASRRQDRTDTQYF
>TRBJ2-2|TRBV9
CASSSPGELFF
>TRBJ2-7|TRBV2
CASSPDTYEQYF
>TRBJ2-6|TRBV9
CASSVASRVTGGANVLTF
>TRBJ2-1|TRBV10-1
CASSVGRSNLRHNEQFF
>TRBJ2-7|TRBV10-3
CAISDPGGGVTDEQYF
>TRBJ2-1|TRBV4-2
CASSQAPTGNYNEQFF
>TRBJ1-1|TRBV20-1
CSARGGLMNTEAFF
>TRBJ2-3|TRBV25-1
CASSTTTDTQYF
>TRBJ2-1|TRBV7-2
CASSAAPLAGGRNEQFF
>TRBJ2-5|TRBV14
CASSQAYGQGRAETQYF
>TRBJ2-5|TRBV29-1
CSVDGGVLQETQYF
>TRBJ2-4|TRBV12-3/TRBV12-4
CASSFYGAKNIQYF
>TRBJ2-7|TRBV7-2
CASSPDIGNDEQYF
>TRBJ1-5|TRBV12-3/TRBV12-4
CASSNLGQAEIVYSNQPQHF
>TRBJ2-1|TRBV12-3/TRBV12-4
CASSFHWEDGKIISYNEQFF
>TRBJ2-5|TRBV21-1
CASSKGLAGVIQETQYF
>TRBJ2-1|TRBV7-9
CASSATSGRAIRDEQFF
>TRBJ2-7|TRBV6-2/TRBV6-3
CASRGMDTSYEQYF
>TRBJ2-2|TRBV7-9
CASSSLFGQSGATGELFF
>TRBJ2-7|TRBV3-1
CASSRERLYEQYF
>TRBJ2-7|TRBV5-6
CASSQGQTGLSSYEQYF
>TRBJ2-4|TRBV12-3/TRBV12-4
CASSLAIGGNIQYF
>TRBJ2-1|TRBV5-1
CASSLATGVGEQFF
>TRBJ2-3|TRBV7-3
CASSLSPGVYTDTQYF
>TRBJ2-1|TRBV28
CASRSDPGLLFYNEQFF
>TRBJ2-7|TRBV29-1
CSVASSGGYEQYF
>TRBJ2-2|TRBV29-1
CSVDHRNTGELFF
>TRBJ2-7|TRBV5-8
CASSLVGASTEQYF
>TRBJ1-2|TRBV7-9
CASSLPGTGVGYTF
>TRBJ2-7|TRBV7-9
CASSLTGDSHEQYF
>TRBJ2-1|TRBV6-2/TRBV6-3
CASSLGGGTSFYNEQFF
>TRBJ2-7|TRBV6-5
CASSYSDGGKQYF
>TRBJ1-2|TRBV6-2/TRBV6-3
CASSAGGTSNYGYTF
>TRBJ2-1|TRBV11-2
CASSLADGLADSYNEQFF
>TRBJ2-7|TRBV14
CASSLGTVHGQYF
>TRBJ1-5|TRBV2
CASSERGLTGYSNQPQHF
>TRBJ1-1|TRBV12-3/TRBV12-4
CASSLAARLNTEAFF